This T cell receptor beta chain was sequenced in a study of cytomegalovirus exposure and HLA in healthy donors. On the study more broadly: There were around 100 million unique TCR beta sequences, drawn from 150 million to 200 million T cells, in an earlier analysis.

The CDR3 runs 16 residues. Germline V gene lookup returns CDR1 SGHKS and CDR2 YYEKEE (reference sequence). V trimming: 0 bases; J trimming: 8 bases; junction bases outside the gene matches: 9. PCR involved 60 Vbeta and 13 Jbeta primers. Sequencing was performed with immunoSEQ multiplex PCR; in TCRdb, only in-frame clones are kept and a portion is missing. The data show about 110,000 clones, 70% to 80% seen once. The sequenced material came from PBMCs. V usage is TRBV5-5 and J usage is TRBJ1-2; 11 positions agree with TRBD1. This TCR was sampled from a female donor in good health and CMV-seronegative. The CDR3 protein is CASSLVGQGAFKGYTF. DNA of the CDR3: TGTGCCAGCAGCTTGGTAGGACAGGGGGCGTTCAAAGGCTACACCTTC.